A selection of T cell receptor beta chains follows, all from one sample in a study of blood T cell repertoires in COVID-19. Sequencing was performed with immunoSEQ multiplex PCR; in TCRdb, only in-frame clones are kept and a portion is missing. The data show 150,000 to 200,000 clones, about 91% seen once. Sequences were obtained from PBMCs or T cells enriched from blood (not recorded which). These receptors were obtained from a woman between 18 and 29 years old who had recovered from COVID-19. The CDR3 runs from the conserved cysteine through the conserved F or W. The D gene is left open where the match is weak. The size of a clone is reported for some rows only, either as once, few or many, or as a class for expanded clones.

clone size,V gene,J gene,D gene,CDR3 DNA,CDR3 protein
once,TRBV18,TRBJ1-1,NA,TGTGCCAGCTCAGGCGACAGACTCACTGAAGCTTTCTTT,CASSGDRLTEAFF
NA,TRBV19,TRBJ1-5,NA,TGTGCCAGTACGGGGGTGGGCAATCAGCCCCAGCATTTT,CASTGVGNQPQHF
NA,TRBV4-1,TRBJ2-3,TRBD2,TGCGCCAGCAGCCAAGTTCAAGCGGGAGGGCCTAGCACAGATACGCAGTATTTT,CASSQVQAGGPSTDTQYF
NA,TRBV19,TRBJ1-5,TRBD1,TGTGCCAGTAGTATAAGGGGGCTGGCCAATCAGCCCCAGCATTTT,CASSIRGLANQPQHF
NA,TRBV5-4,TRBJ2-3,TRBD2,TGTGCCAGCACCCCGACTAGCGGGAGGGAAGATACGCAGTATTTT,CASTPTSGREDTQYF
few,TRBV5-1,TRBJ1-3,NA,TGCGCCAGCAGCTTCGGTGATACAGGGTCTGGAAACACCATATATTTT,CASSFGDTGSGNTIYF
NA,TRBV12-5,TRBJ2-1,TRBD2,TGTGCTAGTGGCTTCATCCGACGGGACTACATGCCCGGCGATGAGCAGTTCTTC,CASGFIRRDYMPGDEQFF
NA,TRBV12-3/TRBV12-4,TRBJ1-5,NA,TGTGCCAGCAGTTTAGGTCTACAGCCCCAGCATTTT,CASSLGLQPQHF
NA,TRBV7-9,TRBJ2-3,NA,TGTGCCAGCAGCTATGCCGGAGATACGCAGTATTTT,CASSYAGDTQYF
NA,TRBV5-4,TRBJ2-2,TRBD2,TGTGCCAGCAGCTCCGGACTAGCTCAAACCACCAGGGAGCTGTTTTTT,CASSSGLAQTTRELFF
NA,TRBV5-1,TRBJ2-3,TRBD2,TGCGCCAGCAGCGCAGGACTAGCCGGTGATACGCAGTATTTT,CASSAGLAGDTQYF
NA,TRBV27,TRBJ2-7,TRBD1,TGTGCCAGCAGTCCCCCGTTTCGGACAGGGGGTGAGGAGCAGTACTTC,CASSPPFRTGGEEQYF
NA,TRBV2,TRBJ2-7,NA,TGTGCCAGCAGGGAAGACAGAGCATACGAGCAGTACTTC,CASREDRAYEQYF
NA,TRBV5-1,TRBJ2-1,TRBD2,TGCGCCAGCAGCCCCCGGGCCGAGCCGGGGGGTGAGCAGTTCTTC,CASSPRAEPGGEQFF
NA,TRBV19,TRBJ2-7,NA,TGTGCCAGTAGTATTTCCCTAGCTCTGGACGAGCAGTACTTC,CASSISLALDEQYF
NA,TRBV5-4,TRBJ1-2,NA,TGTGCCAGCAGCGAGAACAGGCCGGGGGTCTATGGCTACACCTTC,CASSENRPGVYGYTF
NA,TRBV5-1,TRBJ1-5,NA,TGCGCCAGCAGCTTGGGTCAGGGTCAGCCCCAGCATTTT,CASSLGQGQPQHF
NA,TRBV28,TRBJ2-1,TRBD2,TGTGCCAGCAGTTTCCCGGGAGGATTCAATGAGCAGTTCTTC,CASSFPGGFNEQFF
NA,TRBV2,TRBJ2-7,NA,TGTGCCAGCAGTGGCCTCGCGGGACTTGGGCAGTACTTC,CASSGLAGLGQYF
NA,TRBV28,TRBJ1-4,NA,TGTGCCAGCATTCCTTTAGGCACCCCGGGAGAAAAACTGTTTTTT,CASIPLGTPGEKLFF
NA,TRBV7-6,TRBJ2-1,NA,TGTGCCAGCAGCTTAGGGAGGGCCCTCTACAATGAGCAGTTCTTC,CASSLGRALYNEQFF
NA,TRBV28,TRBJ2-1,TRBD2,TGTGTCAGCAGCCCTCTGGGACTAGCAATTTACAATGAGCAGTTCTTC,CVSSPLGLAIYNEQFF
NA,TRBV5-4,TRBJ2-7,TRBD2,TGTGCCAGCAGCCTTCGTGGGACTAGCGTCTACGAGCAGTACTTC,CASSLRGTSVYEQYF
NA,TRBV6-5,TRBJ2-2,NA,TGTGCCAGCAGTCCTATCGGGGGAGCCGGGGAGCTGTTTTTT,CASSPIGGAGELFF
NA,TRBV29-1,TRBJ1-3,TRBD1,TGCAGCGTCGTACAGGGGCCCTCTGGAAACACCATATATTTT,CSVVQGPSGNTIYF
NA,TRBV6-4,TRBJ1-5,TRBD1,TGTGCCAGCAGGAACCGGGACAGGAATAGCAATCAGCCCCAGCATTTT,CASRNRDRNSNQPQHF
NA,TRBV25-1,TRBJ2-1,TRBD1,TGTGCCAGCAGTGTACCCGACCCCGGTAGGGGGCGTGAGCAGTTCTTC,CASSVPDPGRGREQFF
once,TRBV11-3,TRBJ2-7,NA,TGTGCCAGCAGCTTGGGTACTAGTCCGGAGCAGTACTTC,CASSLGTSPEQYF
NA,TRBV27,TRBJ2-3,TRBD1,TGTGCCAGCAGTTCCGGGACAGCCGAGCAGTATTTT,CASSSGTAEQYF
once,TRBV11-2,TRBJ2-6,NA,TGTGCCAGCAGCACGAGGAGGAGCTCTGGGGCCAACGTCCTGACTTTC,CASSTRRSSGANVLTF
NA,TRBV7-9,TRBJ2-2,TRBD2,TGTGCCAGCAGCTCGCCCCTAGCGGGAGGGCCCGGGGAGCTGTTTTTT,CASSSPLAGGPGELFF
NA,TRBV6-6,TRBJ1-1,NA,TGTGCCAGCAGTTCGCCTAAGGGGGTCGACACTGAAGCTTTCTTT,CASSSPKGVDTEAFF
NA,TRBV18,TRBJ2-7,NA,TGTGCCAGCTCACCAGATCTAGCGACCGAGCAGTACTTC,CASSPDLATEQYF
NA,TRBV10-3,TRBJ1-2,TRBD1,TGTGCCATCAGTGAGTCGGGACAGGCGTCTCCTAACTATGGCTACACCTTC,CAISESGQASPNYGYTF
NA,TRBV7-6,TRBJ2-3,NA,TGTGCCAGCAGCTTAGGTTCCCAAGCGGTGGGGACAGATACGCAGTATTTT,CASSLGSQAVGTDTQYF
NA,TRBV3-1/TRBV3-2,TRBJ2-1,NA,TGTGCCAGCAGACGCAGGGGTGGCCCAAATGAGCAGTTCTTC,CASRRRGGPNEQFF
NA,TRBV10-3,TRBJ2-5,NA,TGTGCCATCAAGGCAAATAGGGGAGAGACCCAGTACTTC,CAIKANRGETQYF
once,TRBV27,TRBJ1-5,NA,TGTGCCAGCAGTTTATATGTCGGGGGTAATCAGCCCCAGCATTTT,CASSLYVGGNQPQHF
few,TRBV5-6,TRBJ2-7,TRBD1,TGTGCCAGCAGCTTGGTACTGTCGCCCCGGGACAGGTACTTC,CASSLVLSPRDRYF
NA,TRBV2,TRBJ2-1,NA,TGTGCCAGCAGTGAGGGGGACTTCCAATACAATGAGCAGTTCTTC,CASSEGDFQYNEQFF
NA,TRBV3-1/TRBV3-2,TRBJ2-5,NA,TGTGCCAGCAGCTCTAGAGGGGAGACCCAGTACTTC,CASSSRGETQYF
NA,TRBV27,TRBJ1-6,NA,TGTGCCAGCAGTCTAGGACAGCTTTATAATTCACCCCTCCACTTT,CASSLGQLYNSPLHF
once,TRBV3-1/TRBV3-2,TRBJ1-1,NA,TGTGCCAGCAGCCAAGATCAGGGCACTGAAGCTTTCTTT,CASSQDQGTEAFF
NA,TRBV30,TRBJ1-1,NA,TGTGCCTGGAGTCTTGGTGCGGGCCGAGAAGCTTTCTTT,CAWSLGAGREAFF
few,TRBV27,TRBJ1-4,NA,TGTGCCAGCAGTAACGAAGACGGGGGTAGGGCTAATGAAAAACTGTTTTTT,CASSNEDGGRANEKLFF
NA,TRBV5-4,TRBJ2-5,TRBD2,TGTGCCAGCAGCCAGGGACTAGCGGGAGCTGCGGGGGAGACCCAGTACTTC,CASSQGLAGAAGETQYF
NA,TRBV11-2,TRBJ2-3,TRBD2,TGTGCCAGCAGCTTAGTTGCGGGAGGAGATACGCAGTATTTT,CASSLVAGGDTQYF
NA,TRBV28,TRBJ2-7,NA,TGTGCCAGCAGTCCTCAGGTGACCTACGAGCAGTACTTC,CASSPQVTYEQYF
NA,TRBV7-9,TRBJ1-4,NA,TGTGCCAGCAGCCCGAATAGGGACCAGGGGGAAAAACTGTTTTTT,CASSPNRDQGEKLFF
NA,TRBV5-4,TRBJ2-1,NA,TGTGCCAGCAGCCCGGCCGCCAGGCGCTTGGCCAATGAGCAGTTCTTC,CASSPAARRLANEQFF
NA,TRBV3-1/TRBV3-2,TRBJ1-6,NA,TGTGCCAGCAGCCAAGATCCCCGGTATAATTCACCCCTCCACTTT,CASSQDPRYNSPLHF
few,TRBV5-1,TRBJ1-2,TRBD1,TGCGCCAGCAGCTTCGACAGGGAACTAGGTGGCTACACCTTC,CASSFDRELGGYTF
NA,TRBV28,TRBJ2-7,TRBD1,TGTGCCAGCACCCGACAGGGGCCCTACGAGCAGTACTTC,CASTRQGPYEQYF
few,TRBV4-1,TRBJ1-5,NA,TGCGCCAGCAGCCAAGGGGGAGGCCAGCCCCAGCATTTT,CASSQGGGQPQHF
NA,TRBV28,TRBJ1-5,NA,TGTGCCAGCAGTTTAGGGCAGGGTGGCGTTCAGCCCCAGCATTTT,CASSLGQGGVQPQHF